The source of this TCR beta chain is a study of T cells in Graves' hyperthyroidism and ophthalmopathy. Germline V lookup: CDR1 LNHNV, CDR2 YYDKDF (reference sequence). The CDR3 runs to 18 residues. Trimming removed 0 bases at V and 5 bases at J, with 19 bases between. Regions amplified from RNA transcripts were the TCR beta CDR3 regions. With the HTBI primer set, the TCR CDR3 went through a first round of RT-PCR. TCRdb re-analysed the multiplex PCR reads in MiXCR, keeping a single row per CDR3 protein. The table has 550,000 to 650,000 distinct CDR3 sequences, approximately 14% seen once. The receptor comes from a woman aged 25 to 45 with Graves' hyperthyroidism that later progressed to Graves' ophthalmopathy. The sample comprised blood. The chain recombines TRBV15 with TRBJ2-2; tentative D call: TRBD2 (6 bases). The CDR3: CATSRDKGRGTLTGELFF. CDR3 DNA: TGTGCCACCAGCAGAGATAAGGGGAGAGGGACTCTAACCGGGGAGCTGTTTTTT. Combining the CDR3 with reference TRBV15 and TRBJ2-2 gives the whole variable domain DAMVIQNPRYQVTQFGKPVTLSCSQTLNHNVMYWYQQKSSQAPKLLFHYYDKDFNNEADTPDNFQSRRPNTSFCFLDIRSPGLGDTAMYLCATSRDKGRGTLTGELFFGEGSRLTVL.